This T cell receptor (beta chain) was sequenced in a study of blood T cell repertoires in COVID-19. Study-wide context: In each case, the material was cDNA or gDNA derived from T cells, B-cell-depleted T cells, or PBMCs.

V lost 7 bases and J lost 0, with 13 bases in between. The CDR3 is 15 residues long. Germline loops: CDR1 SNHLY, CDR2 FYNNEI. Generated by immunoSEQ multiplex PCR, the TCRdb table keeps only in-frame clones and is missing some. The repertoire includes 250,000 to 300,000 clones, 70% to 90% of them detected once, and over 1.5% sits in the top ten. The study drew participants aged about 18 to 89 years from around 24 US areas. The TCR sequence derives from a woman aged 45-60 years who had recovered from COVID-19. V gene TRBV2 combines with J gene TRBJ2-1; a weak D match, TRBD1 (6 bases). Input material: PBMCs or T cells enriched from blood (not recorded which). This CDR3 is CASTGGQSSYNEQFF. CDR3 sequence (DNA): TGTGCCAGCACTGGAGGACAGAGCTCCTACAATGAGCAGTTCTTC.